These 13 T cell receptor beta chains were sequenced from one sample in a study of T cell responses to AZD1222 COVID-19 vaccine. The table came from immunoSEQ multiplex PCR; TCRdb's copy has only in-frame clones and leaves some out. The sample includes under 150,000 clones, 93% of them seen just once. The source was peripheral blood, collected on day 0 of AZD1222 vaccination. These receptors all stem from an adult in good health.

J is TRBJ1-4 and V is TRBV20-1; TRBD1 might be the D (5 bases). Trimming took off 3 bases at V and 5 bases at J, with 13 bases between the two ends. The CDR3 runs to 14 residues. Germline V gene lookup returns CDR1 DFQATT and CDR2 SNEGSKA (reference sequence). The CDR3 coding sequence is TGCAGTGCTAGTCACGGGACGGTGAATGAAAAACTGTTTTTT. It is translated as CSASHGTVNEKLFF.

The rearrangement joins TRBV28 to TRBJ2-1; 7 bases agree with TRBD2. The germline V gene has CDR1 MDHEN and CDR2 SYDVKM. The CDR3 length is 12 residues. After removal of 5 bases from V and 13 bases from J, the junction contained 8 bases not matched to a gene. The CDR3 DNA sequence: TGTGCCAGCAGTCAGCCGGGACTATCCCAGTTCTTC. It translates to CASSQPGLSQFF.

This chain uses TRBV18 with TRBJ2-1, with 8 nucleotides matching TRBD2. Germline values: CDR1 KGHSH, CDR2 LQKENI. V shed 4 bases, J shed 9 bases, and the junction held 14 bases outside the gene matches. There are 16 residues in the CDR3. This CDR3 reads CASSLKPGLELPEQFF. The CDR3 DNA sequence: TGTGCCAGCTCACTCAAACCGGGACTAGAGCTACCTGAGCAGTTCTTC.

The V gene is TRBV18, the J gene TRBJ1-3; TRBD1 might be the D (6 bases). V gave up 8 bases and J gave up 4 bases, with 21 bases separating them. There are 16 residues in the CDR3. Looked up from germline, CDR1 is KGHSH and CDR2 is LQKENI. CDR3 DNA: TGTGCCAGCCAAACGTCGGGGGCAGGGAGCGGAAACACCATATATTTT. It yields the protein CASQTSGAGSGNTIYF.

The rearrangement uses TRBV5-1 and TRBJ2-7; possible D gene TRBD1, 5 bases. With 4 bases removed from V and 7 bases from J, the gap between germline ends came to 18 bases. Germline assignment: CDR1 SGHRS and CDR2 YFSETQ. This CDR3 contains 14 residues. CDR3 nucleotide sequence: TGCGCCAGCAGCCCTCAAGGGAACTCAGGGGAGCAGTACTTC. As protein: CASSPQGNSGEQYF.

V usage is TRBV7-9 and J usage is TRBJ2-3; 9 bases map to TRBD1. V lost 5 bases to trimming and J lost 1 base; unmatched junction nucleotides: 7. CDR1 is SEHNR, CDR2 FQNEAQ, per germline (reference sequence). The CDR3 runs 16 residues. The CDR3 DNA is TGTGCCAGCAGCACTCTACAGGGGGCGCGCACAGATACGCAGTATTTT. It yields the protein CASSTLQGARTDTQYF.

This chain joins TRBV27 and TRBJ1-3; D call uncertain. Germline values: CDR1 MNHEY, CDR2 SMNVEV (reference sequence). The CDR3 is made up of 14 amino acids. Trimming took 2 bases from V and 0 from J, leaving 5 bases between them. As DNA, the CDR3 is TGTGCCAGCAGTTTAAGCGCCTCTGGAAACACCATATATTTT. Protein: CASSLSASGNTIYF.

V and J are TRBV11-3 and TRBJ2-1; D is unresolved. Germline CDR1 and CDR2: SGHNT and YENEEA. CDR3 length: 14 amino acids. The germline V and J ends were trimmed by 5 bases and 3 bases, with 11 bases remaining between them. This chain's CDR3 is CASSHRSGYNEQFF. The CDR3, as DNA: TGTGCCAGCAGCCACCGCTCGGGCTACAATGAGCAGTTCTTC.

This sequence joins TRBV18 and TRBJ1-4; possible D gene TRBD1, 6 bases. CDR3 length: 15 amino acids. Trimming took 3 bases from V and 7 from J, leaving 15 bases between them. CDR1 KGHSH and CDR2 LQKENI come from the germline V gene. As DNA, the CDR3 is TGTGCCAGCTCACCGGGGGCCTCGGGGGCTGAAAAACTGTTTTTT. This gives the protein CASSPGASGAEKLFF.

The CDR3 DNA is TGCGCCAGCCGCGAGTGGAGTAACTATAATTCACCCCTCCACTTT. Translation: CASREWSNYNSPLHF. The rearrangement joins TRBV5-1 to TRBJ1-6; no clear D. The CDR3 consists of 15 residues. Germline loops: CDR1 SGHRS, CDR2 YFSETQ. V was clipped by 7 bases and J by 3 bases, with 14 bases between them.

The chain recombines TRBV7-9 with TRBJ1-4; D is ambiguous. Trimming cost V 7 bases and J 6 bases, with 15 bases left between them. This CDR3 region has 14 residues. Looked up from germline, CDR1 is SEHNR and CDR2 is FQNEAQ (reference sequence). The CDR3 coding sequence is TGTGCCAGCACCCTATGGTCATCGGATGAAAAACTGTTTTTT. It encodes CASTLWSSDEKLFF.

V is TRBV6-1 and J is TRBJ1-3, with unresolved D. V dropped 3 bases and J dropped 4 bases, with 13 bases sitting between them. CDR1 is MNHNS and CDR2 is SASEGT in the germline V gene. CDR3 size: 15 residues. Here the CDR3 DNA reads TGTGCCAGCAGTGATAATCCGGAGGCCGGAAACACCATATATTTT. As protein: CASSDNPEAGNTIYF.

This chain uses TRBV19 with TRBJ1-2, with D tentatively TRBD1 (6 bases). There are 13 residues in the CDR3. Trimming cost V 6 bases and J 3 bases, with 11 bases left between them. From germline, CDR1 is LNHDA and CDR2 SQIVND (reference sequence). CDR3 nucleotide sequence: TGTGCCAGTAGGTACAGGGAGGACTATGGCTACACCTTC. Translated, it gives CASRYREDYGYTF.